These 17 T cell receptor beta chains were sequenced from one sample in a study of cytomegalovirus exposure and HLA in healthy donors. Primers included in the PCR were 60 Vbeta and 13 Jbeta primers. Clones were read by immunoSEQ multiplex PCR, and TCRdb kept only the in-frame ones, dropping some. The sample contains approximately 110,000 clones, roughly 14% of which appear only once. The sequencing sample was made of PBMCs. The source of these receptors is a woman aged 18 to 35 in good health and CMV-seronegative.

The gene calls are TRBV7-9 and TRBJ1-2; tentatively, D is TRBD1 (5 bases). V lost 4 bases to trimming and J lost 5 bases, with 8 bases between them. The CDR3 contains 12 residues. Germline values: CDR1 SEHNR, CDR2 FQNEAQ (reference sequence). The CDR3 sequence: CASSSGGYGYTF. DNA of the CDR3: TGTGCCAGCAGCTCCGGGGGGTATGGCTACACCTTC.

This clone occurred a few times. The V call is TRBV5-1, the J call TRBJ1-1, with 7 bases aligning to TRBD1. Germline loops: CDR1 SGHRS, CDR2 YFSETQ. The trim removed 3 bases at V and 3 bases at J, leaving 5 bases unmatched. The CDR3 totals 14 residues. The CDR3 DNA follows: TGCGCCAGCAGCTCGGACAGGACCCACACTGAAGCTTTCTTT. As protein: CASSSDRTHTEAFF.

This rearrangement joins TRBV9 to TRBJ1-2, with D possibly being TRBD1 (6 bases). This CDR3 region has 13 residues. Per germline, CDR1 SGDLS and CDR2 YYNGEE. The V and J ends lost 0 bases and 3 bases respectively, with 6 bases between them. CDR3 sequence reads: CASSVDRDYGYTF. CDR3 DNA: TGTGCCAGCAGCGTAGACAGGGACTATGGCTACACCTTC.

This clone turned up a few times. The gene calls are TRBV5-5 and TRBJ1-2; 8 nucleotides line up with TRBD1. After removal of 3 bases from V and 4 bases from J, the junction contained 8 bases not matched to a gene. Germline CDR1 SGHKS, CDR2 YYEKEE (reference sequence). The CDR3 extends over 15 amino acids. The CDR3 here is CASSSSRGQGYGYTF. In DNA form, the CDR3 reads TGTGCCAGCAGCTCCTCCAGGGGGCAGGGCTATGGCTACACCTTC. Together with reference TRBV5-5 and TRBJ1-2, the CDR3 gives the full variable domain: DAGVTQSPTHLIKTRGQQVTLRCSPISGHKSVSWYQQVLGQGPQFIFQYYEKEERGRGNFPDRFSARQFPNYSSELNVNALLLGDSALYLCASSSSRGQGYGYTFGSGTRLTVV.

This clone turned up a few times. The CDR3 loop reads CASSKTGTNEKLFF. In DNA form, the CDR3 reads TGTGCCAGCAGTAAAACAGGGACTAATGAAAAACTGTTTTTT. V is TRBV28 and J is TRBJ1-4; a possible D gene is TRBD1 (6 bases). Deletions cut 5 bases from V and 2 bases from J, with 9 bases between. CDR3 length: 14 residues. The germline V gene encodes CDR1 MDHEN and CDR2 SYDVKM. The whole variable domain, filled in from reference TRBV28 and TRBJ1-4, reads DVKVTQSSRYLVKRTGEKVFLECVQDMDHENMFWYRQDPGLGLRLIYFSYDVKMKEKGDIPEGYSVSREKKERFSLILESASTNQTSMYLCASSKTGTNEKLFFGSGTQLSVL.

This clone was observed a handful of times. This chain connects TRBV6-5 to TRBJ2-5; 7 bases fit TRBD1. The better agreement between TRBJ2-7 and the DNA end casts doubt on the J call. The CDR3 is made up of 16 amino acids. Per the germline V gene, CDR1 is MNHEY and CDR2 is SVGAGI. CDR3: CASSYSVTGLLGEQYF. CDR3 DNA: TGTGCCAGCAGTTACTCCGTGACAGGGCTCCTCGGCGAGCAGTACTTC.

This clone was found once. The chain links TRBV4-1 to TRBJ2-2, with 7 positions matching TRBD2. CDR3 length: 17 residues. The V and J ends lost 5 bases and 4 bases, in that order; junction bases with no gene match: 13. CDR1 is MGHRA, CDR2 YSYEKL, per germline. This CDR3 reads CASSGSLAGVVTGELFF. The CDR3 DNA reads TGCGCCAGCAGCGGGAGCCTTGCGGGAGTAGTCACCGGGGAGCTGTTTTTT.

V and J are TRBV5-1 and TRBJ1-1, with a weak D call TRBD1 (6 bases). Trimming stripped 0 bases from V and 4 bases from J, with 13 bases between. Germline values: CDR1 SGHRS, CDR2 YFSETQ. This CDR3 is built from 15 residues. CDR3 DNA: TGCGCCAGCAGCTTGGCAACAGGGAAGGCCACTGAAGCTTTCTTT. Amino acids: CASSLATGKATEAFF.

This chain links TRBV15 with TRBJ2-3; TRBD2 matches at 7 bases. The CDR3 is 12 amino acids. The germline CDR1 and CDR2 sequences are LNHNV and YYDKDF (reference sequence). V lost 8 bases, J lost 2 bases, and 1 base stayed unmatched. The DNA of the CDR3 is TGTGCCACCGGGACTACCACAGATACGCAGTATTTT. It translates to CATGTTTDTQYF.

The chain combines TRBV9 with TRBJ1-3; 8 bases line up with TRBD1. Germline CDR1 is SGDLS and CDR2 is YYNGEE. V lost 4 bases to trimming and J lost 4 bases; unmatched junction nucleotides: 7. The CDR3 covers 15 residues. CDR3 bases: TGTGCCAGCAGCCCACGGACAGGGAACGGAAACACCATATATTTT. It encodes CASSPRTGNGNTIYF.

The DNA of the CDR3 is TGTGCCAGCAGCTTAAGCTTAGCGGGAGCCAAAGAGACCCAGTACTTC. The encoded protein is CASSLSLAGAKETQYF. The chain links TRBV7-3 to TRBJ2-5; 9 bases line up with TRBD2. The germline gives CDR1 SGHTA, CDR2 FQGTGA. With V trimmed by 1 base and J by 3 bases, 6 bases remained unmatched. The CDR3 totals 16 residues.

In this sample, this clone turned up a few times. This sequence joins TRBV27 and TRBJ1-2; no clear D gene. CDR3 size: 15 residues. Germline CDR1 MNHEY, CDR2 SMNVEV (reference sequence). V dropped 1 base and J dropped 0 bases, with 9 bases sitting between them. This CDR3 is CASSLFGDTNYGYTF. Written as DNA, the CDR3 is TGTGCCAGCAGTTTATTCGGGGATACTAACTATGGCTACACCTTC.

This clone was detected a few times. The chain links TRBV30 to TRBJ2-7; D may be TRBD2 (6 bases). This CDR3 has 15 amino acids. The germline gives CDR1 GTSNPN, CDR2 SVGIG (reference sequence). V was pared by 0 bases and J by 2 bases, with 14 bases between. This chain's CDR3 is CAWSVDTSSTYEQYF. The CDR3 nucleotides read TGTGCCTGGAGTGTGGACACTAGCAGTACCTACGAGCAGTACTTC.

The rearrangement joins TRBV9 to TRBJ2-3; TRBD2 matches 11 bases. There are 16 residues in the CDR3. The trim removed 4 bases at V and 4 bases at J, leaving 8 bases unmatched. The germline V gene has CDR1 SGDLS and CDR2 YYNGEE. This CDR3 is CASSPRLAGFADTQYF. The CDR3, as DNA: TGTGCCAGCAGCCCACGACTAGCGGGGTTCGCAGATACGCAGTATTTT.

This clone has only a few counts. The V gene is TRBV7-2, the J gene TRBJ2-3; 8 positions agree with TRBD2. The V gene end was trimmed by 1 base and the J gene end by 4 bases; junction bases not matched to a gene: 13. Germline V gene sequence: CDR1 SGHTA, CDR2 FQGNSA. The CDR3 is made up of 18 amino acids. This CDR3 is CASSLDAMGGGLADTQYF. CDR3 coding DNA: TGTGCCAGCAGCTTAGACGCCATGGGCGGGGGGTTGGCAGATACGCAGTATTTT. Looking up the rest from reference TRBV7-2 and TRBJ2-3 gives the full variable domain: GAGVSQSPSNKVTEKGKDVELRCDPISGHTALYWYRQSLGQGLEFLIYFQGNSAPDKSGLPSDRFSAERTGGSVSTLTIQRTQQEDSAVYLCASSLDAMGGGLADTQYFGPGTRLTVL.

This chain links TRBV5-1 with TRBJ2-1; D perhaps matches TRBD2 (6 bases). Germline CDR1 and CDR2: SGHRS and YFSETQ. The V gene lost 7 bases and the J gene lost 8 bases, with 13 bases spanning the gap. CDR3 length: 12 residues. CDR3 coding DNA: TGCGCCAGCGGGGGAGCGGGCGATGAGCAGTTCTTC. It yields the protein CASGGAGDEQFF.

The chain recombines TRBV19 with TRBJ2-5; 7 bases match TRBD2. This CDR3 contains 16 residues. CDR1 and CDR2 (germline): LNHDA, SQIVND (reference sequence). The trim removed 3 bases at V and 4 bases at J, leaving 11 bases unmatched. The chain's CDR3 is CASSIPSGVPPETQYF. The CDR3 DNA is TGTGCCAGTAGTATCCCCAGCGGGGTACCCCCAGAGACCCAGTACTTC.